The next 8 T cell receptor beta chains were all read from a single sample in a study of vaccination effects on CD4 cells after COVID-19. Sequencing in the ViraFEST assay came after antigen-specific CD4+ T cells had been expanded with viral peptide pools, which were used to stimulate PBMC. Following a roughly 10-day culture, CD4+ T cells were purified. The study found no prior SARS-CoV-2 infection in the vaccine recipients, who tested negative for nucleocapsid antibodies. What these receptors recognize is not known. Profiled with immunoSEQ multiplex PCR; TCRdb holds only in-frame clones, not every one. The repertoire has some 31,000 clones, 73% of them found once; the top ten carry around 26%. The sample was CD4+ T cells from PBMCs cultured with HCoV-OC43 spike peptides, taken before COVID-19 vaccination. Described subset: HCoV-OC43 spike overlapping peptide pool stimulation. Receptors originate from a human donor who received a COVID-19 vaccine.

CDR3 sequence reads: CASSSPGDPLEYF. CDR3 bases: TGTGCCAGCAGCAGCCCCGGGGACCCCTTGGAGTACTTC. The chain links TRBV11-1 to TRBJ2-5; the D call may be TRBD1 or TRBD2 (5 bases each). The CDR3 spans 13 residues. V was pared by 5 bases and J by 12 bases, with 19 bases between. The V gene's germline CDR1 is SGHAT and CDR2 FQDESV (reference sequence). Full variable domain (missing parts from reference TRBV11-1 and TRBJ2-5): EAEVAQSPRYKITEKSQAVAFWCDPISGHATLYWYRQILGQGPELLVQFQDESVVDDSQLPKDRFSAERLKGVDSTLKIQPAELGDSAMYLCASSSPGDPLEYFGPGTRLLVL.

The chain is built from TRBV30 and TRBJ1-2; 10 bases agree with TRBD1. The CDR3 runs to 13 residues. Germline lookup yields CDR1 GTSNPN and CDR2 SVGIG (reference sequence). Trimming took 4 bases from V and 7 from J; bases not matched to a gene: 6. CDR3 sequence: CAWTDRGFGGYTF. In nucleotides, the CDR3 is TGTGCCTGGACGGACAGGGGGTTTGGTGGCTACACCTTC.

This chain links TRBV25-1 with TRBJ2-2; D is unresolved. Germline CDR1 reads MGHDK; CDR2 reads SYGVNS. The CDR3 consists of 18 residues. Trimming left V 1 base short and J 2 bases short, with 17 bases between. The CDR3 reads CASSEFLGGYSNTGELFF. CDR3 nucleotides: TGTGCCAGCAGTGAATTTCTTGGTGGATATTCCAACACCGGGGAGCTGTTTTTT.

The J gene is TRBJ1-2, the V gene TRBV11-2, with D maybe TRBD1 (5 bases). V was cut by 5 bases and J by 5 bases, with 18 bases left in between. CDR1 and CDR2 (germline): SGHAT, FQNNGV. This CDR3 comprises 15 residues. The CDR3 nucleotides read TGTGCCAGCAGCCCGGGATCGAAGGGACCTTATGGCTACACCTTC. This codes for CASSPGSKGPYGYTF.

CDR3 sequence: CASSIQGYGYTF. The CDR3 DNA reads as TGTGCCAGTAGTATTCAGGGTTACGGCTACACCTTC. V gene TRBV19 combines with J gene TRBJ1-2; possible D gene TRBD1, 5 bases. Germline CDR1 is LNHDA and CDR2 is SQIVND (reference sequence). The CDR3 has 12 residues. V dropped 3 bases and J dropped 8 bases, with 10 bases sitting between them. Full variable domain (remainder filled in from reference TRBV19 and TRBJ1-2): DGGITQSPKYLFRKEGQNVTLSCEQNLNHDAMYWYRQDPGQGLRLIYYSQIVNDFQKGDIAEGYSVSREKKESFPLTVTSAQKNPTAFYLCASSIQGYGYTFGSGTRLTVV.

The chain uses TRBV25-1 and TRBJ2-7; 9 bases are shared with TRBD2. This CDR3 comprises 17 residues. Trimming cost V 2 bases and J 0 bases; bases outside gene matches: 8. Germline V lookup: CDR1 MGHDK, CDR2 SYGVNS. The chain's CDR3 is CASSEGSGGLSSYEQYF. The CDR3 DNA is TGTGCCAGCAGTGAAGGTAGCGGGGGTTTAAGCTCCTACGAGCAGTACTTC.

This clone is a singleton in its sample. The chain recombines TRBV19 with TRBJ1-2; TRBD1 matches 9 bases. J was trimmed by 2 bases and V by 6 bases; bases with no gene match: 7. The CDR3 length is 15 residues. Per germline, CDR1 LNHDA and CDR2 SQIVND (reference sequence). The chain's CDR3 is CASSTTGGRNYGYTF. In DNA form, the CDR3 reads TGTGCCAGTAGCACAACAGGGGGCCGAAACTATGGCTACACCTTC.

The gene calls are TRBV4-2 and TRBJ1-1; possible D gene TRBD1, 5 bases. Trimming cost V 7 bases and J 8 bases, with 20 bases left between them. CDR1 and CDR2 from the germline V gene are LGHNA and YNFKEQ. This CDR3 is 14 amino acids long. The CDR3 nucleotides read TGTGCCAGCACGGGGGTCGCCATTAAGGCGGAAGCTTTCTTT. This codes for CASTGVAIKAEAFF.